This is a list of T cell receptor beta chains from one sample in a study of cytomegalovirus exposure and HLA in healthy donors. Using immunoSEQ multiplex PCR, the repertoire was profiled, and TCRdb retains in-frame clones only, with some absent. Its table lists some 200,000 clones. Sequencing was carried out using PBMCs. The source of these receptors is a woman aged 18-30 years in good health and CMV-seropositive. The CDR3 runs from the conserved cysteine through the conserved F or W. The D gene is left open where the match is weak.

TRBV11-3	-	TRBJ1-1	CASSFGGPEAFF	TGTGCCAGCAGCTTTGGGGGCCCTGAAGCTTTCTTT
TRBV7-9	TRBD1	TRBJ2-5	CASSLVGTAPEETQYF	TGTGCCAGCAGCTTAGTTGGGACAGCTCCTGAAGAGACCCAGTACTTC
TRBV18	-	TRBJ2-5	CASSPPGETQYF	TGTGCCAGCTCCCCACCCGGGGAGACCCAGTACTTC
TRBV19	-	TRBJ2-7	CASSLTHRGFPYEQYF	TGTGCCAGTAGTCTGACACATCGGGGGTTCCCCTACGAGCAGTACTTC
TRBV7-2	TRBD1	TRBJ1-6	CASSLSGTGYSPLHF	TGTGCCAGCAGCTTATCGGGGACAGGGTATTCACCCCTCCACTTT
TRBV27	TRBD1	TRBJ1-2	CASSPIGTDMSGYTF	TGTGCCAGCAGCCCTATCGGGACAGACATGTCTGGCTACACCTTC
TRBV29-1	-	TRBJ2-1	CSVEALTDEQFF	TGCAGCGTTGAAGCATTAACTGATGAGCAGTTCTTC
TRBV7-9	-	TRBJ2-7	CASSFDRSYEQYF	TGTGCCAGCAGCTTCGACAGGTCGTACGAGCAGTACTTC
TRBV11-3	-	TRBJ2-1	CASSRGGYNEQFF	TGTGCCAGCAGCCGAGGGGGCTACAATGAGCAGTTCTTC
TRBV5-1	-	TRBJ1-3	CASSPGGQGTSGNTIYF	TGCGCCAGCAGCCCCGGCGGCCAGGGAACATCGGGAAACACCATATATTTT
TRBV5-1	TRBD1	TRBJ1-1	CASSSKTGGTEAFF	TGCGCCAGCAGCTCGAAGACAGGGGGCACTGAAGCTTTCTTT
TRBV7-9	TRBD1	TRBJ1-1	CASSLGPGQGTEAFF	TGTGCCAGCAGCTTGGGCCCGGGACAGGGAACTGAAGCTTTCTTT
TRBV6-5	-	TRBJ1-3	CASSWRDSGNTIYF	TGTGCCAGCAGTTGGAGGGACTCTGGAAACACCATATATTTT
TRBV5-1	-	TRBJ1-4	CASSFGQYATNEKLFF	TGCGCCAGCAGCTTTGGACAATATGCAACTAATGAAAAACTGTTTTTT
TRBV4-1	-	TRBJ2-2	CASSQGEGRGTGELFF	TGCGCCAGCAGCCAAGGTGAGGGCCGGGGCACCGGGGAGCTGTTTTTT
TRBV5-6	-	TRBJ1-1	CASSANSLEAFF	TGTGCCAGCAGCGCAAACAGTCTCGAAGCTTTCTTT
TRBV6-1	-	TRBJ2-5	CASSDSGETQYF	TGTGCCAGCAGTGATAGTGGAGAGACCCAGTACTTC